The 24 T cell receptor beta chains below were found in one sample sequenced in a study of blood T cell repertoires in COVID-19. TCRdb's table, derived via immunoSEQ multiplex PCR, lists solely in-frame clones and lacks some. The sample gives almost 50,000 clones, around 68% of which show up once; 8.5% to 9% is in the top ten. The specimen sequenced was peripheral blood. These receptors all stem from a woman in her seventies with acute or convalescent COVID-19.

The rearrangement joins TRBV6-6 to TRBJ2-1; perhaps TRBD2 as D (6 bases). Between the trimmed V and J ends, which lost 8 bases and 5 bases, there was a span of 13 bases. The CDR3 consists of 13 residues. Germline V gives CDR1 MNHNY, CDR2 SVGAGI (reference sequence). CDR3 amino acids: CASRGTSDNEQFF. Written as DNA, the CDR3 is TGTGCCAGCCGGGGGACTTCTGACAATGAGCAGTTCTTC.

V and J are TRBV12-5 and TRBJ2-1; TRBD1 is a possible D gene (5 bases). CDR1 and CDR2 from the germline V gene are LGHNT and FRNRAP. This CDR3 is built from 13 residues. The germline V and J ends were trimmed by 5 bases and 12 bases, with 17 bases remaining between them. The CDR3 is CASGATVNEGQFF. The CDR3 nucleotides are TGTGCTAGTGGTGCGACAGTTAATGAAGGGCAGTTCTTC.

This clone has a single count. This CDR3 is CASALTGNYGYTF. In nucleotides, the CDR3 is TGTGCTAGTGCCCTGACAGGGAACTATGGCTACACCTTC. The chain has TRBV12-5 and TRBJ1-2, with TRBD1 identical over 7 bases. The CDR3 sequence is 13 residues long. V lost 7 bases to trimming and J lost 2 bases; unmatched junction nucleotides: 4. The germline CDR1 and CDR2 sequences are LGHNT and FRNRAP.

The chain joins TRBV7-2 to TRBJ1-4; the match to TRBD1 covers 7 bases. CDR3 size: 14 residues. V dropped 1 base and J dropped 7; count of bases not matched to a gene: 3. CDR1 and CDR2 from the germline V gene are SGHTA and FQGNSA. CDR3 region: CASSLEGTAEKLFF. As DNA, the CDR3 is TGTGCCAGCAGCTTAGAGGGGACAGCTGAAAAACTGTTTTTT.

This rearrangement joins TRBV2 to TRBJ1-3, with D uncertain. The V gene lost 6 bases and the J gene lost 4 bases, with 10 bases spanning the gap. The germline CDR1 and CDR2 sequences are SNHLY and FYNNEI. The CDR3 runs 13 residues. CDR3 bases: TGTGCCAGCAGACCGGCGAGGGGAAACACCATATATTTT. Amino acids: CASRPARGNTIYF.

The CDR3 reads CASRHSSDGGELFF. The CDR3 DNA reads TGTGCCAGCAGGCATTCTAGCGACGGCGGGGAGCTGTTTTTT. The gene calls are TRBV5-8 and TRBJ2-2, with D possibly being TRBD2 (6 bases). The CDR3 loop spans 14 amino acids. The ends were cut back, 5 bases at V and 7 bases at J, with 15 bases in the middle. Germline V gene sequence: CDR1 SGHTS, CDR2 YDEGEE.

The CDR3 DNA reads TGTGCCACCAGTGGGGTCGGGACAGGGGGCTACAATGAGCAGTTCTTC. This sequence encodes CATSGVGTGGYNEQFF. This chain connects TRBV24-1 to TRBJ2-1, with 11 bases lining up with TRBD1. V was pared by 5 bases and J by 3 bases, with 5 bases of the junction left unmatched. The CDR3 is 16 residues long. CDR1 is KGHDR, CDR2 SFDVKD, per germline.

The rearrangement links TRBV7-2 to TRBJ2-3; no definite D call. CDR1 and CDR2 (germline): SGHTA, FQGNSA. V was cut by 5 bases and J by 2 bases, with 5 bases left in between. The CDR3 contains 12 residues. The CDR3 is CASSLFTDTQYF. CDR3 coding DNA: TGTGCCAGCAGCCTCTTCACAGATACGCAGTATTTT.

There are many counts of this clone. The chain combines TRBV19 with TRBJ2-7, with D perhaps TRBD2 (6 bases). The CDR3 totals 15 residues. V was trimmed by 0 bases and J by 6 bases, leaving 15 bases between them. Germline V gene data show CDR1 as LNHDA and CDR2 as SQIVND (reference sequence). For the CDR3, the DNA is TGTGCCAGTAGTATAGACCCGCGGGAATACGTCGAGCAGTACTTC. Translation gives CASSIDPREYVEQYF.

This clone has a handful of counts. The rearrangement uses TRBV19 and TRBJ2-7; TRBD1 might be the D (6 bases). There are 13 residues in the CDR3. The V gene's germline CDR1 is LNHDA and CDR2 SQIVND (reference sequence). Trimming took 5 bases from V and 5 from J, leaving 13 bases between them. CDR3 sequence: CASSSTGWDEQYF. For the CDR3, the DNA is TGTGCCAGTAGTTCTACAGGGTGGGACGAGCAGTACTTC.

This clone has ten or more counts. The CDR3, as DNA: TGTGCCAGCAGCCATGAGACCCAGTACTTC. It is translated as CASSHETQYF. This rearrangement joins TRBV7-9 to TRBJ2-5, with no clear D. CDR1 SEHNR and CDR2 FQNEAQ come from the germline V gene (reference sequence). V gave up 5 bases and J gave up 5 bases, with 3 bases separating them. The CDR3 contains 10 residues.

The rearrangement uses TRBV7-9 and TRBJ1-1, with D possibly TRBD1 on 5 matching bases. This CDR3 region has 12 residues. Germline values: CDR1 SEHNR, CDR2 FQNEAQ (reference sequence). V was cut by 9 bases and J by 4 bases, with 12 bases left in between. For the CDR3, the DNA is TGTGCCAGTGGGGGGAGGAGCACTGAAGCTTTCTTT. Protein: CASGGRSTEAFF.

CDR3 coding DNA: TGTGCCAGAAGCTGGGGCAGGGGGTCTGAGCTAGGACTACACGATACGCAGTATTTT. Protein sequence: CARSWGRGSELGLHDTQYF. The V and J genes are TRBV5-3 and TRBJ2-3; D perhaps matches TRBD1 (7 bases). TRBV5-3 is flagged as an ORF with uncertain function. Trimming took off 3 bases at V and 6 bases at J, with 29 bases between the two ends. The CDR3 has 19 residues.

By proportion, this clone is medium-sized. The chain links TRBV7-9 to TRBJ2-2; 9 nucleotides line up with TRBD2. The CDR3 has 15 amino acids. Germline V lookup: CDR1 SEHNR, CDR2 FQNEAQ (reference sequence). The junction had 7 bases not matched to a gene; V was cut back by 5 bases and J by 6 bases. The CDR3 nucleotides are TGTGCCAGCAGCCTACCCGGGACTAGCTCCGGGGAGCTGTTTTTT. It encodes CASSLPGTSSGELFF.

CDR3 bases: TGTGCCTGGAGTCCCCCGGGGGGGTCTAACTATGGCTACACCTTC. This gives the protein CAWSPPGGSNYGYTF. The V gene is TRBV30, the J gene TRBJ1-2; TRBD1 might be the D (5 bases). The CDR3 extends over 15 amino acids. Germline V gene data show CDR1 as GTSNPN and CDR2 as SVGIG (reference sequence). Trimming removed 2 bases from V and 0 bases from J, with 13 bases in between.

In this sample, this clone turned up a few times. The chain recombines TRBV11-1 with TRBJ2-3, with a possible D match to TRBD1 (6 bases). This CDR3 has 16 residues. Germline values: CDR1 SGHAT, CDR2 FQDESV (reference sequence). Trimming removed 3 bases from V and 4 bases from J, with 17 bases in between. The CDR3 bases are TGTGCCAGCAGCTTCCTGCAGGGGACGGTCGCAGATACGCAGTATTTT. As protein: CASSFLQGTVADTQYF.

This sequence joins TRBV13 and TRBJ2-1; TRBD2 aligns across 7 bases. V trimming: 2 bases; J trimming: 6 bases; junction bases outside the gene matches: 10. Germline loops: CDR1 PRHDT, CDR2 FYEKMQ (reference sequence). The CDR3 covers 16 residues. The DNA of the CDR3 is TGTGCCAGCAGCTTACAAAGCGGGACGGGCCCCAATGAGCAGTTCTTC. The encoded protein is CASSLQSGTGPNEQFF. The whole variable domain, filled in from reference TRBV13 and TRBJ2-1, reads AAGVIQSPRHLIKEKRETATLKCYPIPRHDTVYWYQQGPGQDPQFLISFYEKMQSDKGSIPDRFSAQQFSDYHSELNMSSLELGDSALYFCASSLQSGTGPNEQFFGPGTRLTVL.

The J gene is TRBJ1-2, the V gene TRBV7-2; 8 positions match TRBD1. The germline gives CDR1 SGHTA, CDR2 FQGNSA. The CDR3 sequence is 17 residues long. V shed 3 bases and J 2 bases; nucleotides not matched to a gene: 11. CDR3 sequence (DNA): TGTGCCAGCAGCTTGGGTTCGGGCAGGGGGCAGAACTATGGCTACACCTTC. It specifies CASSLGSGRGQNYGYTF.

V is TRBV7-2 and J is TRBJ2-3; D not certain. Germline V gene sequence: CDR1 SGHTA, CDR2 FQGNSA. This CDR3 has 13 residues. V was shortened by 7 bases and J by 6 bases, with 14 bases between the two germline ends. CDR3 DNA sequence: TGTGCCAGCACCCGTCGTTTTTCGGATACGCAGTATTTT. The encoded protein is CASTRRFSDTQYF.

As to this clone: This specimen includes other DNA sequences encoding the same CDR3. The chain combines TRBV7-2 with TRBJ2-1; D is uncertain. Trimming left V 1 base short and J 5 bases short, with 6 bases between. The CDR3 is made up of 13 amino acids. The germline gives CDR1 SGHTA, CDR2 FQGNSA. CDR3 region: CASSLDGNNEQFF. CDR3 sequence (DNA): TGTGCCAGCAGCTTAGACGGTAACAATGAGCAGTTCTTC.

The rearrangement joins TRBV10-3 to TRBJ2-7; 10 positions agree with TRBD1. This CDR3 is 14 amino acids long. Germline V gene sequence: CDR1 ENHRY, CDR2 SYGVKD. Trimming removed 6 bases from V and 1 base from J; junction bases left unmatched: 3. As DNA, the CDR3 is TGTGCCATCAGGGGGACAGGGGCTTCCTACGAGCAGTACTTC. Its translation: CAIRGTGASYEQYF.

The V gene is TRBV7-3, the J gene TRBJ2-1; 9 bases align to TRBD2. The CDR3 runs 13 residues. Looked up from germline, CDR1 is SGHTA and CDR2 is FQGTGA. After removal of 8 bases from V and 4 bases from J, the junction contained 3 bases not matched to a gene. CDR3 sequence reads: CASSSGMYNEQFF. CDR3 nucleotide sequence: TGTGCCAGCTCTAGCGGGATGTACAATGAGCAGTTCTTC.

The V call is TRBV10-2, the J call TRBJ2-7; 8 bases match TRBD2. The CDR3 runs to 15 residues. Germline loops: CDR1 WSHSY, CDR2 SAAADI. J gave up 4 bases and V 2 bases, and 7 bases lay outside the gene matches. CDR3 sequence (DNA): TGCGCCAGCAGTGAGCGCCGGGGGGGCCAGTACGAGCAGTACTTC. This sequence encodes CASSERRGGQYEQYF.

The genes are TRBV4-3 and TRBJ2-3; D call uncertain. The V end was cut by 0 bases, the J end by 2 bases, with 9 bases between. The CDR3 totals 15 residues. From germline, CDR1 is LGHNA and CDR2 YSLEER. The CDR3 reads CASSQEGSLTDTQYF. The CDR3 DNA follows: TGCGCCAGCAGCCAAGAGGGCAGCCTCACAGATACGCAGTATTTT.